This TCR beta chain was captured by sequencing in a study of spatial heterogeneity in lung cancer (dated by TCRdb to the late 2010s). Context from the whole study: Beta-chain transcripts were consistently detected in greater numbers than alpha-chain transcripts, which likely reflects a higher abundance of beta-chain transcripts. In non-small cell lung cancer, the study quantitatively compared TCR alpha and beta repertoires across several tumor regions, matched nontumor lung, and blood. In the raw uncorrected reads, each unique combination of TCR and UMI appeared on average more than ten times. At surgery, both alpha and beta chains were TCR-sequenced in roughly 200 tumor regions, about 64 matched nontumor lung samples and 56 PBMC samples. Nonsynonymous mutation counts, determined by whole-exome sequencing of tumor tissue, were related to features of the TCR repertoire.

This clonotype was picked up many times. The antigen it binds to is not known. No base quality values were provided; no much bigger clone lies one nucleotide off. Library generation was performed with 5' RACE. The sample was run on a NextSeq 500. To allow correction of PCR and sequencing errors, the TCR library protocol tagged every TCR cDNA molecule with a unique molecular identifier. Processing in the source paper ran as follows. Decombinator tools were used for TCR identification, UMI-based error correction and CDR3 extraction. TCRs above a frequency of 2 per 1,000, corresponding to the top 1% of the tumor frequency distribution, were defined as expanded. Rényi diversity was computed with the R vegan package after subsampling each repertoire 100 times to 5,000 TCRs. CDR3 similarity networks were built from amino acid triplet string-kernel similarity, connecting CDR3s with pairwise similarity above 0.82. TCRdb reran the public reads through fastp at Q25 and MiXCR, keeping productive beta chains. CDR3 protein duplicates are merged, each entry listing the most common genes and DNA. TCRdb, rather than the study authors, made the V and J calls. The sample contains about 48,000 distinct CDR3 sequences, approximately 5.7% of them found a single time. Roughly 10% of the sample is in the top ten clones.

The meaning of the sample's time point label: sample taken at primary tumor resection. For TCR sequencing, whole RNA was extracted from tumor and nontumor lung tissue, or from cryopreserved PBMC samples, and no cell sorting was done. Donors were some 78 patients with early-stage, untreated non-small cell lung cancer from the lung TRACERx cohort. Only patients with enough RNA available from two or more tumor regions were chosen for TCR sequencing. V is clipped by 5 bases and J by 1 base, and the sequence between their germline boundaries is 11 bases long. As encoded in the germline V gene, CDR1 is MNHEY while CDR2 is SVGEGT. Counted from cysteine to phenylalanine, this CDR3 has 14 amino acids. The entry retains the CDR3 DNA only, 42 bases that are in frame from base 1. Broader findings and caveats from the paper: Confirming at a functional level the hypothesis that regional TCRs recognize regional mutations was considered to require additional single-cell paired TCR alpha and beta sequencing. Ubiquitous expanded tumor TCRs showed up in blood more often at tumor resection than at routine follow-up.

The receptor was isolated from a male donor with early-stage non-small cell lung cancer. Rearrangement joined TRBV6-2 or TRBV6-3 to TRBJ2-5, with the D gene not confidently named. Here the sequenced sample was PBMCs, taken at surgery. The nucleotide sequence reads TGTGCCAGCAGTCCCCCGGGCTTCCAAGAGACCCAGTACTTC. It translates to CASSPPGFQETQYF.